The 3 T cell receptor beta chains presented below share a single source sample, sequenced in a study of Ad26.COV2.S vaccination and SARS-CoV-2 variants (dated by TCRdb to about 2021). The treatment or condition label corresponds to: some 19 received Ad26.COV2.S at low or high dose, single or two shots; a few received placebo; per-sample allocation not given. Repertoires of vaccine and placebo recipients were sequenced from samples taken on day 63 after the first injection. The library was obtained by the immunoSEQ multiplex PCR assay. Drawn from immuneACCESS, this table holds only the in-frame rearrangements with V and J called that TCRdb kept. Clones are partly lost; checked studies trace under half to an unresolved V gene and leave the rest unexplained. The sample yields about 400,000 clones; about 90% were counted once. Clones ranked in the top ten supply approximately 1.6% of the sample. The sequencing used peripheral blood, collected in a trial of Ad26.COV2.S vaccine versus placebo. Receptors originate from a person aged 18-60 years who received the Ad26.COV2.S COVID-19 vaccine or a placebo.

This rearrangement joins TRBV18 to TRBJ1-2; no clear D gene. The CDR3 runs 16 residues. The V gene's germline CDR1 is KGHSH and CDR2 LQKENI. The V and J ends lost 3 bases and 4 bases respectively, with 18 bases between them. The CDR3 DNA reads TGTGCCAGCTCACCGAAAACGGACCCGACGGCCTATGGCTACACCTTC. Residues: CASSPKTDPTAYGYTF.

The genes are TRBV7-6 and TRBJ2-3; D is uncertain. Trimming shortened V by 5 bases and J by 2 bases, and 14 bases separated the two germline ends. CDR1 and CDR2 (germline): SGHVS, FNYEAQ. This CDR3 spans 15 amino acids. CDR3 in DNA: TGTGCCAGCAGCGAGTGGCAGGTGCCCACAGATACGCAGTATTTT. This gives the protein CASSEWQVPTDTQYF. The variable domain in full, completed from reference TRBV7-6 and TRBJ2-3, reads GAGVSQSPRYKVTKRGQDVALRCDPISGHVSLYWYRQALGQGPEFLTYFNYEAQQDKSGLPNDRFSAERPEGSISTLTIQRTEQRDSAMYRCASSEWQVPTDTQYFGPGTRLTVL.

The chain has TRBV11-2 and TRBJ2-7; D ambiguous. This CDR3 comprises 13 residues. Between the trimmed V and J ends, which lost 3 bases and 9 bases, there was a span of 15 bases. Germline V gene sequence: CDR1 SGHAT, CDR2 FQNNGV. DNA of the CDR3: TGTGCCAGCAGCTTTTTCTCTATCGCCGGGCAGTACTTC. Its protein is CASSFFSIAGQYF. Based on the CDR3 plus reference TRBV11-2 and TRBJ2-7, the full variable domain is EAGVAQSPRYKIIEKRQSVAFWCNPISGHATLYWYQQILGQGPKLLIQFQNNGVVDDSQLPKDRFSAERLKGVDSTLKIQPAKLEDSAVYLCASSFFSIAGQYFGPGTRLTVT.